This TCR beta chain was recovered during a study of control samples from healthy donors and cancer patients. Repertoires were generated with immunoSEQ multiplex PCR, while TCRdb's copy carries only in-frame clones and drops some. The sample records around 110,000 clones, approximately 90% being singletons. This CDR3 contains 11 residues. Trimming shortened V by 7 bases and J by 9 bases, and 10 bases separated the two germline ends. Germline values: CDR1 SGHNT, CDR2 YYREEE (reference sequence). The source material was blood. The chain joins TRBV5-4 to TRBJ2-2; D uncertain. This clonotype originated in a woman aged 65 to 85 in good health. CDR3 DNA sequence: TGTGCCAGCTCCGGTTTACGGGAGCTGTTTTTT. Translating gives CASSGLRELFF. Drawing the rest from reference TRBV5-4 and TRBJ2-2, the complete variable domain is ETGVTQSPTHLIKTRGQQVTLRCSSQSGHNTVSWYQQALGQGPQFIFQYYREEENGRGNFPPRFSGLQFPNYSSELNVNALELDDSALYLCASSGLRELFFGEGSRLTVL.